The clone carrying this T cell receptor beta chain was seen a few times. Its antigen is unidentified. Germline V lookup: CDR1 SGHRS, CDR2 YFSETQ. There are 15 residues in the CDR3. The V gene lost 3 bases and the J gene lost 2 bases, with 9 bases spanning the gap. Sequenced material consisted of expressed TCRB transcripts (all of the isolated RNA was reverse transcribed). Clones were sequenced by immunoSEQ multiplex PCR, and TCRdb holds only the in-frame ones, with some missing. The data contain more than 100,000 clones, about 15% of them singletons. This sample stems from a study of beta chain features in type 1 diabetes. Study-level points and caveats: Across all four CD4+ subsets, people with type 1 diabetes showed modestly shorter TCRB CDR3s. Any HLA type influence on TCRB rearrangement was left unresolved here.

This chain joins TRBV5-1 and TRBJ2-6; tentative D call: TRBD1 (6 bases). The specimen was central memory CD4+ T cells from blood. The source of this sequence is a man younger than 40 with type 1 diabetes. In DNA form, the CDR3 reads TGCGCCAGCAGCTCAGGGGCGCCTGGGGCCAACGTCCTGACTTTC. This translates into CASSSGAPGANVLTF.